This TCR beta chain originates from a study of blood T cell repertoires in COVID-19. Overall study context: Researchers got acute and convalescent COVID-19 samples from the United States, Italy and Spain. Sources were T cells, B-cell-depleted T cells, or PBMCs; the material itself was cDNA or gDNA.

In the authors' workflow: Amplification with reference gene primers provided the estimates of nucleated cell counts. Repertoires were generated with immunoSEQ multiplex PCR, while TCRdb's copy carries only in-frame clones and drops some. Clone size and V and J calls were adopted from that table, with D and trimming inferred from the DNA. This table holds 300,000 to 400,000 clones, about 89% found once. The germline V gene encodes CDR1 SGHVS and CDR2 FQNEAQ. The CDR3 covers 18 residues. With V trimmed by 1 base and J by 10 bases, 20 bases remained unmatched. This chain joins TRBV7-8 and TRBJ1-1, with 8 bases lining up with TRBD1. The TCR sequence derives from a woman aged 45-65 years who had recovered from COVID-19. The sample consisted of peripheral blood. CDR3: CASSLEPPGTGSIDRAFF. In DNA form, the CDR3 reads TGTGCCAGCAGCTTAGAGCCCCCCGGGACAGGATCGATTGATAGAGCTTTCTTT. Together with reference TRBV7-8 and TRBJ1-1, the CDR3 gives the full variable domain: GAGVSQSPRYKVAKRGQDVALRCDPISGHVSLFWYQQALGQGPEFLTYFQNEAQLDKSGLPSDRFFAERPEGSVSTLKIQRTQQEDSAVYLCASSLEPPGTGSIDRAFFGQGTRLTVV.